This T cell receptor beta chain was profiled in a study of blood T cell repertoires in COVID-19. Source study methods: Reference gene primer amplification gave nucleated cell count estimates. Profiled with immunoSEQ multiplex PCR; TCRdb holds only in-frame clones, not every one. The V and J calls and clone size come from that table; D and trimming were worked out from the DNA. The sample has 55,000 to 75,000 clones, around 85% seen once. The receptor's source is a man aged 65 to 79 with acute or convalescent COVID-19. Material: peripheral blood.

The CDR3 DNA follows: TGCGCCAGCAGCTTGGGGGACAGGCCTACTAATGAAAAACTGTTTTTT. Residues: CASSLGDRPTNEKLFF. The chain links TRBV5-1 to TRBJ1-4, with 8 bases fitting TRBD1. Germline V gives CDR1 SGHRS, CDR2 YFSETQ. This CDR3 is 16 amino acids long. V was pared by 0 bases and J by 2 bases, with 3 bases of the junction left unmatched.